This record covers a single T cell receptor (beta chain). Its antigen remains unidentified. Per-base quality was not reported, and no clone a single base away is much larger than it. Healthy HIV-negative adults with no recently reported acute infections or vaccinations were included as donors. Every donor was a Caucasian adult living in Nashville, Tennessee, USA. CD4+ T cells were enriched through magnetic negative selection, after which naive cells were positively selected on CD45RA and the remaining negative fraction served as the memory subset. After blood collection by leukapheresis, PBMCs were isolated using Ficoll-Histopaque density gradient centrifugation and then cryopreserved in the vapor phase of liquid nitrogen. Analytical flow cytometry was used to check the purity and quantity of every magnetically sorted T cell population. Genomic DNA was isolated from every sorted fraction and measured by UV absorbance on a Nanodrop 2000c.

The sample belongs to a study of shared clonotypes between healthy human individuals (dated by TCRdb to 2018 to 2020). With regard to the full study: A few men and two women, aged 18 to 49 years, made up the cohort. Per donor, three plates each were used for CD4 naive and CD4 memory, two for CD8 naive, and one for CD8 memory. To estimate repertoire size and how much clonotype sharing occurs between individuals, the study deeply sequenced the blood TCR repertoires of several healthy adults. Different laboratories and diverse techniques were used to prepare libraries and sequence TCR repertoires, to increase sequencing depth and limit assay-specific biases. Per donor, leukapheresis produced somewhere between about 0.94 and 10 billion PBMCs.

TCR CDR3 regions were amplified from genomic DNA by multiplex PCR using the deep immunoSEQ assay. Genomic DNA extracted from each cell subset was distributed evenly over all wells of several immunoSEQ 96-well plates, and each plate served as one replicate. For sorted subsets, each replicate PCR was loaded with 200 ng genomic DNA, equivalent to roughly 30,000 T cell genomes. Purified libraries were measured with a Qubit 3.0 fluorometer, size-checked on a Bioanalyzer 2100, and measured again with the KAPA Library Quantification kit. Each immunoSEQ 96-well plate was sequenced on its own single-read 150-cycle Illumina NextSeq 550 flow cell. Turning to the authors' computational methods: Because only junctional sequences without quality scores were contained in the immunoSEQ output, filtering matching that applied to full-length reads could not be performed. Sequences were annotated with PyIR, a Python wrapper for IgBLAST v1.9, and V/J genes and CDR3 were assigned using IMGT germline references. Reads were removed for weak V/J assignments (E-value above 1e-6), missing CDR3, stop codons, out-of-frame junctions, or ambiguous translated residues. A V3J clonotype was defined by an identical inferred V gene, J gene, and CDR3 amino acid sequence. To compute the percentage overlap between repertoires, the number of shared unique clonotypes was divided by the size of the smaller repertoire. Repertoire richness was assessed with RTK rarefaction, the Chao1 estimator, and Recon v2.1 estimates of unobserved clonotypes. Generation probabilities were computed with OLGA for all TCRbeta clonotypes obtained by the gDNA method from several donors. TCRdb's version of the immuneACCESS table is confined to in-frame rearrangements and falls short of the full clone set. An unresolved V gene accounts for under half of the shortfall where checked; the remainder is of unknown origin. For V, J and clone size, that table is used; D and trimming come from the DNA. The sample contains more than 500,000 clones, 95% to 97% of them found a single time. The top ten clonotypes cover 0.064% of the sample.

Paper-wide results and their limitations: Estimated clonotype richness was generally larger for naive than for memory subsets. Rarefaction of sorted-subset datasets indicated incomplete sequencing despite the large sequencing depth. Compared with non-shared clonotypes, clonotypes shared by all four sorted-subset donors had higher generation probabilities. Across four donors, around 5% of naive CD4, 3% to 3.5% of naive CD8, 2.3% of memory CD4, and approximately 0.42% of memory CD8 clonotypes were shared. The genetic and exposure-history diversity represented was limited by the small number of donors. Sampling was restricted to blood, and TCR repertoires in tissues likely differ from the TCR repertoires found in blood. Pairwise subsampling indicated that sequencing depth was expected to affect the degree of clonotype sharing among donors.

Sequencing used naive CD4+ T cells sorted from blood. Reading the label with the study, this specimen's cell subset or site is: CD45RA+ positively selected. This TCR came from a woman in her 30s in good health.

The DNA sequence is given as TGTGCCAGCAGTTCCGCGGGGTTGGCGGGGGGCCAGACCCAGTACTTC. Its protein is CASSSAGLAGGQTQYF. The chain couples TRBV28 to TRBJ2-5, with 8 bases in between that match TRBD2. Inclusive of the bounding cysteine and phenylalanine, the CDR3 is 16 residues long. The retained sequence is limited to the CDR3, 48 bases, with the frame set at the first base. Compared with germline, V lacks 4 bases and J lacks 6 bases; bases without a gene match: 13. The germline V gene encodes CDR1 MDHEN and CDR2 SYDVKM.